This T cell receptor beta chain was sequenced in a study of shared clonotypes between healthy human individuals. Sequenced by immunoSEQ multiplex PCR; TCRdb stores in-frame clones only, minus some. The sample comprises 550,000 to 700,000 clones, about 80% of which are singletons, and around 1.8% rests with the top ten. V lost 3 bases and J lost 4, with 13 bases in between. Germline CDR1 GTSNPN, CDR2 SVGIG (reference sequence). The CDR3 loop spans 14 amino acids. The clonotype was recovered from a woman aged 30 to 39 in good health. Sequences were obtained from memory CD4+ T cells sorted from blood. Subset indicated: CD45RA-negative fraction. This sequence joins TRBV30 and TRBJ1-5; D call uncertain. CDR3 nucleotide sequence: TGTGCCTGGAGCACCCGGCGGGGTAATCAGCCCCAGCATTTT. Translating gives CAWSTRRGNQPQHF.